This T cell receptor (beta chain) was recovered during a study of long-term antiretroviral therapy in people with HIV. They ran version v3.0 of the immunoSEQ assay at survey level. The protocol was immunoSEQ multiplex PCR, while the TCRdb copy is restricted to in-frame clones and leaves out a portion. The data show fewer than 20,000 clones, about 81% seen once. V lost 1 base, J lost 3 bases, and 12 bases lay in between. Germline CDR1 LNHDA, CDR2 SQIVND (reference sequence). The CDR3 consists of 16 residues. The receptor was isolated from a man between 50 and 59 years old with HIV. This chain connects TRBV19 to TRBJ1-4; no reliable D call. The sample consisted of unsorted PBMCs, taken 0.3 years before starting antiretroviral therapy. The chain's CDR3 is CASSIVGSHANEKLFF. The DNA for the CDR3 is TGTGCCAGTAGTATAGTTGGCAGTCATGCTAATGAAAAACTGTTTTTT.